This is a list of T cell receptor beta chains from one sample in a study of persistence of HIV-infected CD4 T cells. Their antigens are not known. Generated by immunoSEQ multiplex PCR, the TCRdb table keeps only in-frame clones and is missing some. This repertoire shows about 5,300 clones, 60% to 80% found once; its top ten account for roughly 43%. The input for sequencing was CD4+ T cells sorted from PBMCs after approximately 20-hour stimulation, taken from a patient who received antiretroviral therapy. These receptors all stem from an adult man with HIV who was CMV-seropositive. Both conserved end residues are part of each CDR3. The order of the fields is V gene, CDR3 length, J gene, D gene, clone size, CDR3 protein, CDR3 DNA. A D gene is named only where the DNA matches it firmly. Size values are once, few and many counts, or a class for expanded clones, and some rows have none.

v_gene: TRBV6-6
len: 13
j_gene: TRBJ1-5
d_gene: -
abundance: -
CDR3aa: CASSYMGDQPQHF
CDR3nt: TGTGCCAGCAGTTATATGGGGGACCAGCCCCAGCATTTT

v_gene: TRBV19
len: 14
j_gene: TRBJ2-2
d_gene: -
abundance: -
CDR3aa: CASSPGRSRGELFF
CDR3nt: TGTGCCAGTAGCCCGGGACGCAGCCGGGGGGAGCTGTTTTTT

v_gene: TRBV30
len: 13
j_gene: TRBJ1-1
d_gene: TRBD1
abundance: -
CDR3aa: CAWSTGTGPEAFF
CDR3nt: TGTGCCTGGAGCACCGGGACAGGGCCTGAAGCTTTCTTT

v_gene: TRBV28
len: 15
j_gene: TRBJ2-3
d_gene: -
abundance: -
CDR3aa: CASLRLDSSTDTQYF
CDR3nt: TGTGCCAGCCTTCGACTAGACTCTAGCACAGATACGCAGTATTTT

v_gene: TRBV29-1
len: 13
j_gene: TRBJ1-2
d_gene: TRBD1
abundance: -
CDR3aa: CSAMQGQGRGYTF
CDR3nt: TGCAGCGCAATGCAAGGACAGGGTAGGGGCTACACCTTC

v_gene: TRBV6-2/TRBV6-3
len: 17
j_gene: TRBJ1-1
d_gene: TRBD1
abundance: -
CDR3aa: CASSSPDRGRVAPEAFF
CDR3nt: TGTGCCAGCAGTTCGCCAGACAGGGGGCGTGTAGCTCCTGAAGCTTTCTTT

v_gene: TRBV29-1
len: 12
j_gene: TRBJ2-2
d_gene: -
abundance: few
CDR3aa: CSVKTNTGELFF
CDR3nt: TGCAGCGTTAAAACGAACACCGGGGAGCTGTTTTTT

v_gene: TRBV19
len: 16
j_gene: TRBJ1-6
d_gene: -
abundance: -
CDR3aa: CASYPGGGAVNSPLHF
CDR3nt: TGTGCCAGCTATCCCGGCGGGGGCGCGGTTAATTCACCCCTCCACTTT

v_gene: TRBV7-2
len: 13
j_gene: TRBJ2-5
d_gene: -
abundance: -
CDR3aa: CASSLTPQETQYF
CDR3nt: TGTGCCAGCAGCCTGACCCCCCAAGAGACCCAGTACTTC

v_gene: TRBV19
len: 13
j_gene: TRBJ2-7
d_gene: TRBD1
abundance: -
CDR3aa: CASSPGQGFEQYF
CDR3nt: TGTGCCAGTAGTCCGGGACAGGGGTTCGAGCAGTACTTC

v_gene: TRBV28
len: 16
j_gene: TRBJ1-2
d_gene: TRBD1
abundance: -
CDR3aa: CASSLWDRVGNYGYTF
CDR3nt: TGTGCCAGCAGTTTATGGGACAGGGTCGGCAACTATGGCTACACCTTC

v_gene: TRBV19
len: 15
j_gene: TRBJ1-1
d_gene: -
abundance: -
CDR3aa: CASSLRQIMNTEAFF
CDR3nt: TGTGCCAGTAGTCTCCGACAGATCATGAACACTGAAGCTTTCTTT

v_gene: TRBV5-1
len: 12
j_gene: TRBJ2-7
d_gene: TRBD1
abundance: -
CDR3aa: CASKWDTGGMNF
CDR3nt: TGCGCCAGCAAGTGGGATACAGGGGGCATGAACTTC

v_gene: TRBV5-6
len: 15
j_gene: TRBJ1-5
d_gene: -
abundance: few
CDR3aa: CASSLFLGRNQPQHF
CDR3nt: TGTGCCAGCAGCTTGTTTCTCGGGCGCAATCAGCCCCAGCATTTT

v_gene: TRBV6-5
len: 11
j_gene: TRBJ2-1
d_gene: -
abundance: -
CDR3aa: CASERYNEQFF
CDR3nt: TGTGCCAGCGAACGATACAATGAGCAGTTCTTC

v_gene: TRBV15
len: 15
j_gene: TRBJ2-2
d_gene: TRBD1
abundance: -
CDR3aa: CATRFGQGGSGELFF
CDR3nt: TGTGCCACCAGATTTGGACAGGGCGGTTCCGGGGAGCTGTTTTTT

v_gene: TRBV6-5
len: 15
j_gene: TRBJ2-3
d_gene: -
abundance: once
CDR3aa: CASRAGTASTDTQYF
CDR3nt: TGTGCCAGCAGGGCCGGGACGGCGAGCACAGATACGCAGTATTTT

v_gene: TRBV30
len: 12
j_gene: TRBJ1-5
d_gene: -
abundance: -
CDR3aa: CACGRDNQPQHF
CDR3nt: TGTGCCTGTGGCAGGGACAATCAGCCCCAGCATTTT

v_gene: TRBV12-3/TRBV12-4
len: 13
j_gene: TRBJ1-2
d_gene: -
abundance: -
CDR3aa: CASSPTVHYGYTF
CDR3nt: TGTGCCAGCAGTCCCACCGTACACTATGGCTACACCTTC

v_gene: TRBV7-8
len: 14
j_gene: TRBJ1-5
d_gene: -
abundance: -
CDR3aa: CASSLSGTNQPQHF
CDR3nt: TGTGCCAGCAGCTTATCAGGGACCAATCAGCCCCAGCATTTT

v_gene: TRBV2
len: 14
j_gene: TRBJ1-2
d_gene: TRBD1
abundance: medium-sized
CDR3aa: CASSAGTVNYGYTF
CDR3nt: TGTGCCAGCAGTGCCGGGACAGTAAACTATGGCTACACCTTC

v_gene: TRBV27
len: 15
j_gene: TRBJ1-4
d_gene: TRBD1
abundance: -
CDR3aa: CASKTGVGANEKLFF
CDR3nt: TGTGCCAGCAAAACAGGGGTTGGAGCTAATGAAAAACTGTTTTTT

v_gene: TRBV28
len: 15
j_gene: TRBJ1-4
d_gene: -
abundance: few
CDR3aa: CASSPAGATNEKLFF
CDR3nt: TGTGCCAGCAGCCCGGCTGGGGCAACTAATGAAAAACTGTTTTTT

v_gene: TRBV30
len: 15
j_gene: TRBJ1-6
d_gene: -
abundance: -
CDR3aa: CAWSGGLLHNSPLHF
CDR3nt: TGTGCCTGGAGTGGAGGGCTTTTGCATAATTCACCCCTCCACTTT

v_gene: TRBV18
len: 15
j_gene: TRBJ2-1
d_gene: -
abundance: -
CDR3aa: CASSPPGSSYNEQFF
CDR3nt: TGTGCCAGCTCACCACCGGGAAGCTCCTACAATGAGCAGTTCTTC

v_gene: TRBV9
len: 16
j_gene: TRBJ2-6
d_gene: TRBD1
abundance: -
CDR3aa: CASSVLTGGMANVLTF
CDR3nt: TGTGCCAGCAGCGTACTCACAGGGGGAATGGCCAACGTCCTGACTTTC

v_gene: TRBV7-3
len: 17
j_gene: TRBJ2-3
d_gene: TRBD2
abundance: -
CDR3aa: CASSSQLAGGPTDTQYF
CDR3nt: TGTGCCAGCAGCTCGCAACTAGCGGGGGGGCCAACAGATACGCAGTATTTT

v_gene: TRBV4-1
len: 18
j_gene: TRBJ1-2
d_gene: -
abundance: -
CDR3aa: CASSQDREGVRVVYGYTF
CDR3nt: TGCGCCAGCAGCCAGGACCGCGAGGGAGTCAGGGTGGTCTATGGCTACACCTTC

v_gene: TRBV7-8
len: 13
j_gene: TRBJ1-1
d_gene: -
abundance: few
CDR3aa: CASSSGPPRGAFF
CDR3nt: TGTGCCAGCAGCTCCGGTCCCCCCAGGGGAGCTTTCTTT

v_gene: TRBV28
len: 16
j_gene: TRBJ2-7
d_gene: TRBD2
abundance: once
CDR3aa: CASSLGRGGPSYEQYF
CDR3nt: TGTGCCAGCAGTTTAGGGCGGGGGGGCCCGTCCTACGAGCAGTACTTC

v_gene: TRBV28
len: 14
j_gene: TRBJ2-7
d_gene: -
abundance: -
CDR3aa: CASSLTRGPHEQYF
CDR3nt: TGTGCCAGCAGTCTTACCAGGGGTCCCCACGAGCAGTACTTC

v_gene: TRBV6-4
len: 13
j_gene: TRBJ2-1
d_gene: -
abundance: -
CDR3aa: CASSDRGRGEQFF
CDR3nt: TGTGCCAGCAGTGATCGGGGAAGAGGTGAGCAGTTCTTC

v_gene: TRBV5-4
len: 13
j_gene: TRBJ2-1
d_gene: -
abundance: -
CDR3aa: CASSSVAGQEQFF
CDR3nt: TGTGCCAGCAGCTCAGTAGCGGGACAGGAGCAGTTCTTC

v_gene: TRBV18
len: 16
j_gene: TRBJ1-1
d_gene: -
abundance: -
CDR3aa: CASSPLRVAANTEAFF
CDR3nt: TGTGCCAGCTCACCACTTAGGGTGGCAGCGAACACTGAAGCTTTCTTT

v_gene: TRBV6-2/TRBV6-3
len: 14
j_gene: TRBJ2-5
d_gene: TRBD1
abundance: medium-sized
CDR3aa: CASSDLGGWETQYF
CDR3nt: TGTGCCAGCAGCGACTTAGGGGGCTGGGAGACCCAGTACTTC

v_gene: TRBV7-2
len: 14
j_gene: TRBJ2-7
d_gene: -
abundance: -
CDR3aa: CASSLALRGYEQYF
CDR3nt: TGTGCCAGCAGCTTAGCGCTAAGGGGATACGAGCAGTACTTC

v_gene: TRBV5-1
len: 14
j_gene: TRBJ1-4
d_gene: -
abundance: once
CDR3aa: CASSRGGANEKLFF
CDR3nt: TGCGCCAGCAGCCGGGGAGGGGCTAATGAAAAACTGTTTTTT

v_gene: TRBV14
len: 13
j_gene: TRBJ1-1
d_gene: -
abundance: -
CDR3aa: CASSQELNTEAFF
CDR3nt: TGTGCCAGCAGCCAAGAGCTGAACACTGAAGCTTTCTTT

v_gene: TRBV6-4
len: 14
j_gene: TRBJ1-1
d_gene: TRBD1
abundance: -
CDR3aa: CASKAGTGDTEAFF
CDR3nt: TGTGCCAGCAAAGCCGGGACAGGGGACACTGAAGCTTTCTTT

v_gene: TRBV7-2
len: 15
j_gene: TRBJ2-3
d_gene: TRBD2
abundance: -
CDR3aa: CASSLMGGGQDTQYF
CDR3nt: TGTGCCAGCAGCTTAATGGGCGGGGGGCAAGATACGCAGTATTTT

v_gene: TRBV19
len: 17
j_gene: TRBJ1-5
d_gene: -
abundance: -
CDR3aa: CASRIESGSGYYQPQHF
CDR3nt: TGTGCCAGTAGGATAGAGTCGGGCAGCGGTTACTATCAGCCCCAGCATTTT

v_gene: TRBV19
len: 15
j_gene: TRBJ2-1
d_gene: -
abundance: -
CDR3aa: CASSPRQISYNEQFF
CDR3nt: TGTGCCAGTAGTCCTAGACAGATCTCCTACAATGAGCAGTTCTTC

v_gene: TRBV19
len: 15
j_gene: TRBJ1-5
d_gene: -
abundance: -
CDR3aa: CATSKSQYSNQPQHF
CDR3nt: TGTGCCACATCTAAGAGTCAGTATAGCAATCAGCCCCAGCATTTT

v_gene: TRBV7-3
len: 14
j_gene: TRBJ1-1
d_gene: -
abundance: few
CDR3aa: CASSPGRGNTEAFF
CDR3nt: TGTGCCAGCAGCCCCGGTAGGGGGAACACTGAAGCTTTCTTT

v_gene: TRBV27
len: 15
j_gene: TRBJ1-4
d_gene: -
abundance: once
CDR3aa: CASSLMGFSNEKLFF
CDR3nt: TGTGCCAGCAGTTTAATGGGTTTTAGTAATGAAAAACTGTTTTTT

v_gene: TRBV6-5
len: 14
j_gene: TRBJ2-2
d_gene: -
abundance: -
CDR3aa: CASRRTVNTGELFF
CDR3nt: TGTGCCAGCAGGAGGACGGTGAACACCGGGGAGCTGTTTTTT

v_gene: TRBV18
len: 14
j_gene: TRBJ2-5
d_gene: -
abundance: -
CDR3aa: CASSPARVQETQYF
CDR3nt: TGTGCCAGCTCACCAGCAAGGGTCCAAGAGACCCAGTACTTC

v_gene: TRBV28
len: 14
j_gene: TRBJ1-6
d_gene: TRBD1
abundance: -
CDR3aa: CASSPGTGGSPLHF
CDR3nt: TGTGCCAGCAGCCCCGGGACAGGGGGATCACCCCTCCACTTT